These T cell receptor beta chains were read from a single sample in a study of cytomegalovirus exposure and HLA in healthy donors. Sequencing was performed with immunoSEQ multiplex PCR; in TCRdb, only in-frame clones are kept and a portion is missing. The data contain roughly 100,000 clones, approximately 85% of them singletons. The sample comprised PBMCs. The receptors shown here come from a man aged 50-60 years in good health and CMV-seronegative. Each CDR3 is given with its conserved first and last residue. D genes are given only for firm matches. Not every row has a clone size; where given, it reads once, few, many or a size class.

abundance	v_gene	d_gene	j_gene	CDR3nt	CDR3aa
NA	TRBV5-4	TRBD2	TRBJ2-2	TGTGCCAGCAGTTACCCAGGGAGGGCGGACACCGGGGAGCTGTTTTTT	CASSYPGRADTGELFF
NA	TRBV11-2	NA	TRBJ1-2	TGTGCCAGCAGCTTACCAGGGTCCTATGGCTACACCTTC	CASSLPGSYGYTF
few	TRBV27	TRBD2	TRBJ2-2	TGTGCCAGCAGTTTACGCCTAGCGGGGGACACCGGGGAGCTGTTTTTT	CASSLRLAGDTGELFF
once	TRBV2	TRBD2	TRBJ2-3	TGTGCCAGCAGCGACGGGCAACTAGCGGGGGTCTCCCAGGATACGCAGTATTTT	CASSDGQLAGVSQDTQYF
few	TRBV29-1	TRBD1	TRBJ1-2	TGCAGCGCCGAGGGGGCGGAGGGCTACACCTTC	CSAEGAEGYTF
few	TRBV5-6	NA	TRBJ2-5	TGTGCCAGCAGCGGAGGACTCGGAGGGGAGACCCAGTACTTC	CASSGGLGGETQYF
NA	TRBV28	TRBD2	TRBJ2-5	TGTGCCAGCAGTTTAATTAGCGGGGGAGGGGAGACCCAGTACTTC	CASSLISGGGETQYF
once	TRBV4-1	TRBD1	TRBJ1-5	TGCGCCAGCAGCCGGGCCAGGGGGGCGGAGTTTGAACAGCCCCAGCATTTT	CASSRARGAEFEQPQHF
NA	TRBV6-1	NA	TRBJ1-5	TGTGCCAGCGGCCAATCGGGAGGACCCAATCAGCCCCAGCATTTT	CASGQSGGPNQPQHF
once	TRBV4-1	NA	TRBJ2-2	TGCGCCAGCAGCCAAGGAGTCACAGGTGCCGACACCGGGGAGCTGTTTTTT	CASSQGVTGADTGELFF
NA	TRBV28	NA	TRBJ1-1	TGTGCCAGCCCCGAATCGACTTTTTCGGGATTTTCAGAGTCGGGCCAGAACACTGAAGCTTTCTTT	CASPESTFSGFSESGQNTEAFF
once	TRBV4-2	TRBD1	TRBJ2-3	TGTGCCAGCAGCCATGAACTCACCGGGACAGCCGTAGGACAGGATACGCAGTATTTT	CASSHELTGTAVGQDTQYF
NA	TRBV27	NA	TRBJ1-5	TGTGCCAGCAGTTTAGGGGGGATGAGGCAGCCCCAGCATTTT	CASSLGGMRQPQHF
NA	TRBV7-9	NA	TRBJ2-7	TGTGCCAGCAGCTCGTTCGGGACTTACGAGCAGTACTTC	CASSSFGTYEQYF
NA	TRBV6-1	NA	TRBJ1-1	TGTGCCAGCAGTGAAGCGCTTTCCGGGGTCATGAACACTGAAGCTTTCTTT	CASSEALSGVMNTEAFF
NA	TRBV5-6	TRBD1	TRBJ1-5	TGTGCCAGCAGCTTGGCCTCGGGACAGCCAGGCCTGACCCAGCATTTT	CASSLASGQPGLTQHF
NA	TRBV29-1	TRBD1	TRBJ1-2	TGCAGCGTTGAAGAATCAGGGGGGGGCTACACCTTC	CSVEESGGGYTF
NA	TRBV2	TRBD1	TRBJ1-2	TGTGCCAGCAGACCTAACACAGGGGAGCCCTATGGCTACACCTTC	CASRPNTGEPYGYTF
NA	TRBV5-1	NA	TRBJ2-1	TGCGCCAGCAGCTTGACGGGGAGCCGAGAGCAGTTCTTC	CASSLTGSREQFF
NA	TRBV10-2	TRBD1	TRBJ2-1	TGCGCCAGCACCACCTTCCGGGACAGGGGGTGGAATGAGCAGTTCTTC	CASTTFRDRGWNEQFF
NA	TRBV25-1	NA	TRBJ2-5	TGTGCCAGCCATAGCCCCCCGGAGACCCAGTACTTC	CASHSPPETQYF
NA	TRBV19	TRBD1	TRBJ1-2	TGTGCCAGTAGTATTGGGACAGAGGGCTATGGCTACACCTTC	CASSIGTEGYGYTF
NA	TRBV29-1	TRBD1	TRBJ1-2	TGCAGCGCCCGGACAGGAGATGGGGCTAACTATGGCTACACCTTC	CSARTGDGANYGYTF
NA	TRBV9	NA	TRBJ2-6	TGTGCCAGCAGATCCCCACGGGGGGCCACTGGGGCCAACGTCCTGACTTTC	CASRSPRGATGANVLTF
NA	TRBV19	NA	TRBJ1-5	TGTGCCAGTAGTATGGGAGGGTTCGGCAATCAGCCCCAGCATTTT	CASSMGGFGNQPQHF
once	TRBV18	TRBD1	TRBJ2-7	TGTGCCAGCTCACCCTCCGGACAGGGTCCCTCCTACGAGCAGTACTTC	CASSPSGQGPSYEQYF
NA	TRBV6-1	NA	TRBJ1-2	TGTGCCAGCAGTGAACAAACAGCAGCTAACTATGGCTACACCTTC	CASSEQTAANYGYTF
NA	TRBV5-1	TRBD2	TRBJ2-5	TGCGCCAGCAGCGGGGGACTAGCCTTAGAAGAGACCCAGTACTTC	CASSGGLALEETQYF
once	TRBV19	NA	TRBJ1-5	TGTGCCAGTGGATGGCAGGTCAATCAGCCCCAGCATTTT	CASGWQVNQPQHF
NA	TRBV30	NA	TRBJ2-5	TGTGCCTGGAGTCCCAAAGAGACCCAGTACTTC	CAWSPKETQYF
NA	TRBV19	NA	TRBJ1-2	TGTGCCAGTAGTATACGGGACACGGAAACTGGCTACACCTTC	CASSIRDTETGYTF
NA	TRBV2	NA	TRBJ1-5	TGTGCCAGCAGTGATGGGGGCAGGGGATATAGCAATCAGCCCCAGCATTTT	CASSDGGRGYSNQPQHF
once	TRBV2	TRBD1	TRBJ1-2	TGTGCCAGCAGGGGACAGGGGGTTGATGGCTACACCTTC	CASRGQGVDGYTF
NA	TRBV5-6	NA	TRBJ1-5	TGTGCCAGCAGCTCGAAGGGCGGGAATCAGCCCCAGCATTTT	CASSSKGGNQPQHF
NA	TRBV10-2	NA	TRBJ1-1	TGCGCCAGCAGTGAGTCGAGCACTGAAGCTTTCTTT	CASSESSTEAFF
NA	TRBV6-5	NA	TRBJ1-1	TGTGCCAGCAGTTATTTGACAGGGAACACTGAAGCTTTCTTT	CASSYLTGNTEAFF
NA	TRBV6-1	TRBD1	TRBJ1-1	TGTGCCAGCAGTGACCCGGGACAGGGTGGGAACACTGAAGCTTTCTTT	CASSDPGQGGNTEAFF
NA	TRBV5-1	NA	TRBJ1-1	TGCGCCAGCAGCTTAAGGGGATTAATGGGGACTGAAGCTTTCTTT	CASSLRGLMGTEAFF
NA	TRBV5-5	NA	TRBJ2-3	TGTGCCAGCAGCTTGGGTGCGGGGGCCTTCTCCTTCACAGATACGCAGTATTTT	CASSLGAGAFSFTDTQYF
few	TRBV7-8	NA	TRBJ1-5	TGTGCCAGCAGCTTAGTTGGAGGGGACAATCAGCCCCAGCATTTT	CASSLVGGDNQPQHF
NA	TRBV7-8	NA	TRBJ1-4	TGTGCCAGCAGCTCCCCAGTGGGAGTTACAACTAATGAAAAACTGTTTTTT	CASSSPVGVTTNEKLFF
NA	TRBV19	NA	TRBJ2-5	TGTGCCAGTAGTAGTCAGGGGTTTACACAGACCCAGTACTTC	CASSSQGFTQTQYF
NA	TRBV2	NA	TRBJ1-4	TGTGCCAGCAGTGAATGGGCTATACTGGTGAAAAAACTGTTTTTT	CASSEWAILVKKLFF
once	TRBV7-3	TRBD1	TRBJ1-4	TGTGCCAGCAGCACAGGGGTTGGTGAAAAACTGTTTTTT	CASSTGVGEKLFF
NA	TRBV25-1	NA	TRBJ1-2	TGTGCCAGCAGTAGTCAAACAGGTTATGGCTACACCTTC	CASSSQTGYGYTF
NA	TRBV7-2	NA	TRBJ1-5	TGTGCCAGCAGCCCCCGGGGAGGCCGCCATCAGCCCCAGCATTTT	CASSPRGGRHQPQHF
once	TRBV7-8	NA	TRBJ2-3	TGTGCCAGCAGTAAACGGACTAGCACAGATACGCAGTATTTT	CASSKRTSTDTQYF